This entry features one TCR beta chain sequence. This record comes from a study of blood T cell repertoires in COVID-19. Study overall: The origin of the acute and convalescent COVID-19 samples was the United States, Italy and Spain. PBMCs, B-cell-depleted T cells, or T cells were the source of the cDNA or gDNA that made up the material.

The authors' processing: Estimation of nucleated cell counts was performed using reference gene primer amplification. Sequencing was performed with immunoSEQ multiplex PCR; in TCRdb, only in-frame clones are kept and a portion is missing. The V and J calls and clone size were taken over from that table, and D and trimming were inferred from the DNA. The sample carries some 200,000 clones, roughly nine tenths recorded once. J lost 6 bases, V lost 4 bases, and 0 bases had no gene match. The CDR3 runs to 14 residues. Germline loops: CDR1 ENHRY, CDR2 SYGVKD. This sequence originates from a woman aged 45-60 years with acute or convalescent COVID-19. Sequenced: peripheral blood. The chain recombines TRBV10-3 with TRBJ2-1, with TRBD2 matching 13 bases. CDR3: CAISGTSGSNEQFF. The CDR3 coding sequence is TGTGCCATCAGTGGGACTAGCGGGAGCAATGAGCAGTTCTTC.